These T cell receptor beta chains were read from a single sample in a study of PD-L1 blockade in urothelial cancer. This table comes from immunoSEQ multiplex PCR, and its TCRdb copy is limited to in-frame clones, with some not included. The sample shows 80,000 to 100,000 clones, roughly 80% of them seen only once. Sequenced material: PBMCs, taken around atezolizumab (anti-PD-L1) treatment. The receptors derive from an older man with urothelial cancer. Both conserved end residues are trimmed from each CDR3. Fields, in order: J gene, clone size, V gene, CDR3 protein. The size entry is marked missing in some rows and otherwise reads once, few, many or a size class.

TRBJ2-1 | NA | TRBV4-3 | ASSQEWTSDQEQF
TRBJ1-1 | few | TRBV6-6 | ASSLPGYTEAF
TRBJ1-5 | NA | TRBV7-2 | ASTLRTGDQPQH
TRBJ2-2 | few | TRBV30 | AWSLSGTGDTGELF
TRBJ2-3 | once | TRBV5-1 | ASSSPSTDTQY
TRBJ1-4 | few | TRBV2 | ASTLTGKDEKLF
TRBJ2-1 | NA | TRBV11-2 | ASSLAAGVVSEQF
TRBJ2-3 | NA | TRBV29-1 | SVADRAKTDTQY
TRBJ1-2 | NA | TRBV6-5 | ASSSNRDYGYT
TRBJ2-7 | NA | TRBV15 | ATSRVARVDEQY
TRBJ2-5 | NA | TRBV7-9 | ASTRSGTTGETQY
TRBJ1-1 | NA | TRBV11-2 | ASSRAGPTEAF
TRBJ2-7 | NA | TRBV10-1 | ASSGAGGSYEQY
TRBJ2-7 | NA | TRBV27 | ASSLSRGSYEQY
TRBJ2-1 | NA | TRBV2 | AQGGSSYNEQF
TRBJ2-2 | NA | TRBV5-1 | ASSSPSGGSPNTGELF
TRBJ2-3 | NA | TRBV9 | ASSLDEGALTDTQY
TRBJ1-1 | NA | TRBV7-3 | ASSPRQGKNTEAF
TRBJ2-7 | NA | TRBV7-2 | ASSFTTASYEQY
TRBJ2-2 | NA | TRBV18 | ASSPILGQGAGTGELF
TRBJ2-1 | NA | TRBV15 | ATSRGRGPTNEQF
TRBJ2-2 | NA | TRBV11-3 | ASSLSKNTGELF
TRBJ2-4 | NA | TRBV18 | ASSPSSAEAKNIQY
TRBJ2-7 | few | TRBV4-3 | ASSQDRGQGNEQY
TRBJ2-1 | NA | TRBV11-2 | ASSLGGAGRAEQF
TRBJ2-7 | NA | TRBV6-6 | ASSYKASGSYEQY
TRBJ2-1 | NA | TRBV19 | ASSIEATGLYNEQF
TRBJ1-1 | NA | TRBV5-1 | ASSLGARGNTEAF
TRBJ1-2 | NA | TRBV27 | ASSARGTGDYGYT
TRBJ2-1 | NA | TRBV29-1 | SVKLAGGHNEQF
TRBJ1-4 | NA | TRBV5-1 | ASSRSSGTALEKLF
TRBJ2-2 | NA | TRBV5-1 | ASSTPGRNTGELF
TRBJ1-3 | NA | TRBV6-5 | ASSPSSRGGNTIY
TRBJ1-2 | NA | TRBV10-3 | AISDGQGGYGYT
TRBJ1-1 | NA | TRBV7-9 | ASSFGQLNTEAF
TRBJ1-5 | NA | TRBV11-1 | ASSLDRAQPQH
TRBJ2-2 | NA | TRBV10-3 | AISELGQGGNTGELF
TRBJ2-3 | NA | TRBV7-3 | ASSFGLAGPASTDTQY
TRBJ1-2 | few | TRBV10-3 | AISGWTGGHGYT
TRBJ2-3 | NA | TRBV5-6 | ASSSRGLADSTDTQY
TRBJ1-1 | NA | TRBV21-1 | ASSKWCFSTDMNTEAF
TRBJ2-1 | NA | TRBV4-2 | ASSQLGQGYNEQF
TRBJ1-2 | NA | TRBV2 | ASSESREGGYT
TRBJ2-1 | once | TRBV7-9 | ASSLQYDTSNEQF
TRBJ2-7 | NA | TRBV6-6 | ASSKQGNQNEQY
TRBJ1-4 | NA | TRBV30 | AWSRTGLNEKLF
TRBJ2-3 | NA | TRBV5-1 | ASSPQRGGGDTQY
TRBJ1-2 | NA | TRBV19 | ASHKPMTGNYGYT
TRBJ2-1 | NA | TRBV5-6 | ASSLGQRGSYNEQF
TRBJ2-1 | NA | TRBV27 | ASSLSIAEQF
TRBJ2-5 | NA | TRBV6-5 | ASTQAGTQETQY
TRBJ1-1 | NA | TRBV6-5 | ASSLAGANTEAF
TRBJ1-4 | NA | TRBV7-2 | ASSLARGLTNEKLF
TRBJ2-7 | NA | TRBV5-1 | ASSLSVTGGGEQY
TRBJ1-2 | NA | TRBV5-4 | ATLEGTDINYGYT
TRBJ1-1 | few | TRBV28 | ASSTGGVMNTEAF
TRBJ2-2 | NA | TRBV7-2 | ASSANLLRGVMNTGELF